The 10 T cell receptor beta chains in this list originate from one sample, sequenced in a study of CD8+CD57+ T cells in acquired aplastic anemia. All patients picked for sequencing had shown, by flow cytometry, an expansion of CD8+CD57+ cells. According to the study, genomic DNA was the template for TCR beta VDJ and CDR3 profiling. MiXCR was run by TCRdb on the reads, yielding one entry per CDR3 protein. The top ten hold around 3% of the sample, which has 160,000 or so distinct CDR3 sequences, 40% to 50% seen once. Sequenced material: sorted CD4+, CD8+, or CD8+CD57+ T cells (not recorded which) from PBMCs. These receptors were collected from a human donor with aplastic anemia.

J is TRBJ2-2 and V is TRBV7-3; 8 bases fit TRBD1. V was pared by 8 bases and J by 2 bases, with 7 bases of the junction left unmatched. The CDR3 contains 15 residues. Germline V gene lookup returns CDR1 SGHTA and CDR2 FQGTGA. CDR3 amino acids: CASRYDRGNTGELFF. CDR3 DNA sequence: TGTGCCAGCCGATACGACAGGGGAAACACCGGGGAGCTGTTTTTT.

Turning to this clonotype: This sequence may be a read error, since a much larger clone differs from it by one base. The rearrangement links TRBV7-3 to TRBJ2-1; D might be TRBD2 (6 bases). Looked up from germline, CDR1 is SGHTA and CDR2 is FQGTGA. CDR3 size: 15 residues. The CDR3 reads CASSRDSSSYSEQFF. The CDR3 DNA follows: TGTGCCAGCAGCCGGGACTCTAGCTCCTACAGTGAGCAGTTCTTC.

The gene calls are TRBV29-1 and TRBJ1-1, with TRBD1 matching over 10 bases. Germline values: CDR1 SQVTM, CDR2 ANQGSEA. The CDR3 length is 14 residues. Trimming removed 4 bases from V and 3 bases from J; junction bases left unmatched: 5. Here the CDR3 DNA reads TGCAGCGTTGGGACAGGGGGTCATCACACTGAAGCTTTCTTT. Amino acids: CSVGTGGHHTEAFF.

This clonotype was recorded a few times. CDR3 DNA sequence: TGTGCCAGCAGCTTATTCCAGGACTACGAGCAGTACTTC. It is translated as CASSLFQDYEQYF. The chain joins TRBV7-8 to TRBJ2-7; D not certain. Germline CDR1 SGHVS, CDR2 FQNEAQ. The CDR3 sequence is 13 residues long. V lost 2 bases, J lost 3 bases, and 8 bases lay in between.

The genes are TRBV29-1 and TRBJ1-2; a weak D match, TRBD1 (5 bases). CDR3 size: 11 residues. V gave up 4 bases and J gave up 7 bases, with 10 bases separating them. CDR1 is SQVTM and CDR2 is ANQGSEA in the germline V gene. CDR3 coding DNA: TGCAGCGTTGGGCAGGGAGGTGGCTACACCTTC. Residues: CSVGQGGGYTF.

This chain joins TRBV2 and TRBJ2-1; possible D gene TRBD1, 5 bases. The length of the CDR3 is 12 residues. Germline V gene lookup returns CDR1 SNHLY and CDR2 FYNNEI. With 8 bases removed from V and 6 bases from J, the gap between germline ends came to 11 bases. CDR3 sequence reads: CASVGRVNEQFF. The CDR3 DNA sequence: TGTGCCAGCGTCGGCAGGGTCAATGAGCAGTTCTTC.

J is TRBJ1-2 and V is TRBV2; D is uncertain. CDR1 is SNHLY and CDR2 is FYNNEI in the germline V gene. CDR3 length equals 13 residues. Trimming left V 6 bases short and J 5 bases short, with 13 bases between. CDR3 residues: CASSPARGYGYTF. The CDR3, as DNA: TGTGCCAGCAGCCCTGCCCGGGGATATGGCTACACCTTC.

The chain joins TRBV3-1 to TRBJ2-5, with D unclear. The CDR3 runs 12 residues. The ends were cut back, 4 bases at V and 11 bases at J, with 14 bases in the middle. Germline CDR1 LGHDT, CDR2 YNNKEL (reference sequence). The CDR3 sequence is CASSRKDNGQYF. CDR3 in DNA: TGTGCCAGCAGCCGGAAAGACAATGGGCAGTACTTC.

This clonotype showed up many times. This chain links TRBV19 with TRBJ2-3; the D gene is possibly TRBD2 (6 bases). The ends were cut back, 3 bases at V and 2 bases at J, with 9 bases in the middle. Germline loops: CDR1 LNHDA, CDR2 SQIVND (reference sequence). This CDR3 spans 14 amino acids. The CDR3 spells CASSIGGDTDTQYF. CDR3 nucleotides: TGTGCCAGTAGTATCGGAGGGGACACAGATACGCAGTATTTT.

This clonotype was counted many times. J is TRBJ1-5 and V is TRBV6-1, with no clear D. The germline V and J ends were trimmed by 7 bases and 0 bases, with 19 bases remaining between them. CDR3 size: 17 residues. CDR1 is MNHNS, CDR2 SASEGT, per germline. CDR3 coding DNA: TGTGCCAGCATCCGATATGGGCGAGCGGATAGCAATCAGCCCCAGCATTTT. It translates to CASIRYGRADSNQPQHF.